This T cell receptor (beta chain) was sequenced during a study of monozygotic twins with inflammatory bowel disease. Reanalyzing the 5' RACE reads, TCRdb keeps one entry per CDR3 protein, without DNA. Recorded for this sample: about 160,000 distinct CDR3 sequences. The study's findings and limits: IBD patients carried less diverse TCRbeta repertoires (inverse Simpson) than healthy co-twins. Limited statistical power may explain no repertoire similarity difference between concordant and discordant twins.

Germline V gene lookup returns CDR1 SGHRS and CDR2 YFSETQ. This CDR3 is 18 amino acids long. As regards this clonotype: The antigen remains unidentified.

This clonotype was obtained from a human donor with ulcerative colitis or Crohn's disease, or a healthy co-twin of an affected twin (not recorded which). Input material: blood. This chain links TRBV5-1 with TRBJ2-7; the D gene TCRdb calls, TRBD1, cannot be checked with no DNA. CDR3: CASSFTPTGSMNLYEQYF. The full variable domain, in which reference TRBV5-1 and TRBJ2-7 provide the parts outside the CDR3, is KAGVTQTPRYLIKTRGQQVTLSCSPISGHRSVSWYQQTPGQGLQFLFEYFSETQRNKGNFPGRFSGRQFSNSRSEMNVSTLELGDSALYLCASSFTPTGSMNLYEQYFGPGTRLTVT.